This T cell receptor beta chain was documented in a study of technical replicates of blood from several donors. The CDR3 has 11 residues. CDR1 is MNHNY and CDR2 is SVGAGI in the germline V gene (reference sequence). After removal of 8 bases from V and 6 bases from J, the junction contained 3 bases not matched to a gene. Clones were sequenced by immunoSEQ multiplex PCR, and TCRdb holds only the in-frame ones, with some missing. The repertoire holds about 81,000 clones, with around 95% as singletons. The chain employs TRBV6-6 and TRBJ1-2; 7 positions agree with TRBD1. Sequencing was performed on T cells isolated from PBMCs. The sequence came from a human donor in good health. As DNA, the CDR3 is TGTGCCAGCGAGACAGGGAATGGCTACACCTTC. It encodes CASETGNGYTF.